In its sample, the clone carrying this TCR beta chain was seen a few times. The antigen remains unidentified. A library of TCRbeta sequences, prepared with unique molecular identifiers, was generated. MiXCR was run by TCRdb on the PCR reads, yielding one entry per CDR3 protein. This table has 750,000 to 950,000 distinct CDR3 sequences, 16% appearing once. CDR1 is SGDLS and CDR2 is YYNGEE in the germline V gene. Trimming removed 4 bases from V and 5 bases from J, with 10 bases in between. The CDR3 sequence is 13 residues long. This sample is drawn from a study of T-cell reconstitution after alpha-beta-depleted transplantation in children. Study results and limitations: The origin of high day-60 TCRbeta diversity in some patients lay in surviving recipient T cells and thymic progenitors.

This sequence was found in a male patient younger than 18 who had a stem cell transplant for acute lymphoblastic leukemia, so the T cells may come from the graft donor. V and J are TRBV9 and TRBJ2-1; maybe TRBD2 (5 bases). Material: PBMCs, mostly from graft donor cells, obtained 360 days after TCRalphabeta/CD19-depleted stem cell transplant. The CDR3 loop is CASSPGKNNEQFF. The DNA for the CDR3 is TGTGCCAGCAGCCCCGGGAAAAACAATGAGCAGTTCTTC.